Sequencing of this T cell receptor (beta chain) was carried out in a study of T-cell memory formation after mild COVID-19. About the research overall: Clustering of TCRs was largely donor specific.

This clonotype showed up just a few times. V lost 6 bases and J 2 bases, leaving 19 bases between the germline ends. This CDR3 spans 16 amino acids. Looked up from germline, CDR1 is ENHRY and CDR2 is SYGVKD. Each CDR3 protein is one row after TCRdb ran MiXCR on the 5' RACE reads. This sample has about half a million distinct CDR3 sequences, with 15% to 20% found just once. The origin of this receptor is an adult woman who had mild COVID-19 (a few samples of this study predate the infection). Cell type and time point are not known. This chain uses TRBV10-3 with TRBJ1-2; TRBD1 is a possible D gene (6 bases). Sequenced sample: PBMCs or a T cell subset sorted from them (not recorded which). The CDR3 spells CAIRKIQGLANYGYTF. CDR3 bases: TGTGCCATCAGGAAAATTCAGGGGTTGGCCAACTATGGCTACACCTTC.